This T cell receptor (beta chain) appears in the sequencing data of a study of T cell repertoires in cytomegalovirus infection. Study at large: The authors relied on CMV epitopes, both recently identified HLA-C-restricted and well-studied HLA-B-restricted.

In this sample, this clonotype turned up a few times. Its specificity is not known. Trimming left V 2 bases short and J 10 bases short, with 15 bases between. CDR3 length: 15 amino acids. The germline V gene has CDR1 LNHNV and CDR2 YYDKDF (reference sequence). In TCRdb, the reads were re-called with MiXCR into one record per CDR3 protein. The sample consists of around 300,000 distinct CDR3 sequences, approximately 25% of them appearing once. The V call is TRBV15, the J call TRBJ1-6, with a weak D call TRBD1 (5 bases). This sequence was found in a human donor in good health (CMV status not recorded). Some clones in this sample may be carry-over from other donors' samples. The material sequenced was cultured PBMCs, taken from culture after CMV antigen stimulation. Here the CDR3 DNA reads TGTGCCACCAGCAGAAAGGGCAGGGACGGGTCACCCCTCCACTTT. Translation: CATSRKGRDGSPLHF.